This T cell receptor beta chain is from a study of tumor-infiltrating lymphocytes in oesophageal squamous cell carcinoma. Details on this clonotype: The CDR3 does not close with the conserved phenylalanine or tryptophan, likely indicating a read error. The DNA is omitted, as the CDR3 cannot be located on it reliably, and the CDR3 follows TCRdb's listing.

MiXCR, run by TCRdb on the PCR reads, gives a single entry per CDR3 protein. This table holds 15,000 to 20,000 distinct CDR3 sequences, 35% to 45% found once. The sequence came from a female donor with esophageal squamous cell carcinoma. The sample taken for sequencing was normal esophageal tissue next to the tumor.

CDR3 sequence reads: CASSSTGSPYEQYFGS. The J gene is TRBJ2-7, the V gene TRBV7-2; the D segment call TRBD1 is taken from the table without a DNA check. The CDR3 is 16 amino acids long, termini counted. Germline CDR1 and CDR2: SGHTA and FQGNSA.